What follows are 9 T cell receptor beta chains derived from one specimen sequenced in a study of shared clonotypes between healthy human individuals. Measured with immunoSEQ multiplex PCR; TCRdb has only the in-frame clones, and not every one. Here the sample spans about 330,000 clones, around nine tenths being singletons. Source material: memory CD8+ T cells sorted from blood. The subset here: CD45RO+ cells pooled with CCR7-negative TemRA cells. These receptors all come from a man aged 18 to 29 in good health.

This clone was counted once. The chain uses TRBV18 and TRBJ2-7, with D perhaps matching TRBD1 or TRBD2 (5 bases each). Germline V gene data show CDR1 as KGHSH and CDR2 as LQKENI. The CDR3 has 18 amino acids. V shed 1 base and J shed 2 bases, with 21 bases lying between them. The CDR3 here is CASSPQRDDTISAYEQYF. CDR3 nucleotide sequence: TGTGCCAGCTCACCACAACGGGACGACACCATATCCGCCTACGAGCAGTACTTC.

This clone was seen a few times. The chain carries TRBV10-3 and TRBJ2-2; 9 bases line up with TRBD1. Germline CDR1 ENHRY, CDR2 SYGVKD. There are 13 residues in the CDR3. V shed 9 bases, J shed 5 bases, and the junction held 4 bases outside the gene matches. This CDR3 reads CAIGQGITGELFF. CDR3 coding DNA: TGTGCCATTGGACAGGGGATAACCGGGGAGCTGTTTTTT.

In this sample, this clone turned up once. The rearrangement links TRBV28 to TRBJ2-2; TRBD1 agrees at 7 bases. Per the germline V gene, CDR1 is MDHEN and CDR2 is SYDVKM. This CDR3 has 14 amino acids. Trimming at V came to 5 bases and at J to 4 bases, leaving 4 bases not matched to a gene. CDR3 sequence: CASSRDSATGELFF. The CDR3, as DNA: TGTGCCAGCAGTAGGGACAGCGCCACCGGGGAGCTGTTTTTT.

This chain uses TRBV4-3 with TRBJ2-2; maybe TRBD2 (6 bases). Germline CDR1 LGHNA, CDR2 YSLEER. The CDR3 covers 20 residues. V lost 0 bases and J 0 bases, leaving 20 bases between the germline ends. The CDR3 is CASSQESPLGLLPNTGELFF. CDR3 sequence (DNA): TGCGCCAGCAGCCAAGAGTCACCCCTGGGACTCCTACCGAACACCGGGGAGCTGTTTTTT.

The rearrangement links TRBV12-5 to TRBJ2-4; 8 positions agree with TRBD1. The CDR3 runs 16 residues. Germline values: CDR1 LGHNT, CDR2 FRNRAP. With V trimmed by 2 bases and J by 8 bases, 11 bases remained unmatched. CDR3 amino acids: CASGLPQIRGQYIQYF. The DNA for the CDR3 is TGTGCTAGTGGTTTGCCCCAAATCAGGGGGCAGTACATTCAGTACTTC.

J is TRBJ2-3 and V is TRBV30, with D uncertain. The germline V gene encodes CDR1 GTSNPN and CDR2 SVGIG (reference sequence). The CDR3 runs 12 residues. Trimming shortened V by 4 bases and J by 3 bases, and 8 bases separated the two germline ends. CDR3 in DNA: TGTGCCTGGAATATCGGGACAGATACGCAGTATTTT. Translating it yields CAWNIGTDTQYF.

This chain links TRBV29-1 with TRBJ2-1, with D uncertain. The CDR3 consists of 10 residues. CDR1 is SQVTM, CDR2 ANQGSEA, per germline. Trimming left V 4 bases short and J 3 bases short, with 1 base between. The CDR3 loop is CSVVYNEQFF. DNA for the CDR3: TGCAGCGTTGTCTACAATGAGCAGTTCTTC.

On this clone itself: The same CDR3 can be traced to other DNA sequences in this sample. The chain carries TRBV27 and TRBJ2-7; a weak D match, TRBD1 (6 bases). This CDR3 contains 13 residues. Per germline, CDR1 MNHEY and CDR2 SMNVEV (reference sequence). Trimming removed 8 bases at V and 2 bases at J, with 13 bases between. The CDR3 reads CASSYQGPYEQYF. CDR3 DNA: TGTGCCAGCTCGTACCAGGGGCCCTACGAGCAGTACTTC.

This sequence joins TRBV19 and TRBJ2-7; the D gene is possibly TRBD2 (6 bases). CDR3 size: 12 residues. Germline CDR1 is LNHDA and CDR2 is SQIVND (reference sequence). The germline V and J ends were trimmed by 4 bases and 6 bases, with 10 bases remaining between them. The CDR3 protein is CASSKMGGEQYF. The CDR3 DNA sequence: TGTGCCAGTAGTAAAATGGGAGGCGAGCAGTACTTC.